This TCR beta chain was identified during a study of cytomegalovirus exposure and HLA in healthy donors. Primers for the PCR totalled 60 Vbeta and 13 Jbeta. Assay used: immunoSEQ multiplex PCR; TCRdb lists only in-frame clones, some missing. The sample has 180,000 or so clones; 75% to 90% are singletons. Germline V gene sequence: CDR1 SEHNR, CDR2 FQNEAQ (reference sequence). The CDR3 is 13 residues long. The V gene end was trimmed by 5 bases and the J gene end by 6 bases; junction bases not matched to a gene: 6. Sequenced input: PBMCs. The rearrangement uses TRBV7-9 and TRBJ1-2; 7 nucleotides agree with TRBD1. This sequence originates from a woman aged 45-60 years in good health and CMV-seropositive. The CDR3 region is CASSHRGGDGYTF. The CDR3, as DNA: TGTGCCAGCAGCCACAGGGGAGGCGATGGCTACACCTTC.